Sequencing of this T cell receptor (beta chain) was carried out in a study of beta chain features in type 1 diabetes. Study at large: Cell yields, gender and age were similar in healthy donors and patients. Study-level points and caveats: Type 1 diabetes patients showed fewer insertions and more deletions at VDJ junctions. Significant though moderate, a shortening of TCRB CDR3s appeared in all four CD4+ subsets of Type 1 diabetes patients.

Researchers reported sorting CD4+ naive, central memory, regulatory and stem cell-like memory cells via CD45RO/CCR7/CD25/CD127/CD95/CD27. cDNA synthesis used the whole RNA isolate, giving expressed TCRB sequences. Method: immunoSEQ multiplex PCR; TCRdb's copy keeps in-frame clones and lacks some. The sample carries more than 300,000 clones, 6.5% to 10% recorded once. The CDR3 totals 13 residues. Germline V gives CDR1 LNHDA, CDR2 SQIVND (reference sequence). Regarding this clone: Its antigen is still unknown.

The TCR comes from a young woman in good health. Sequenced input: central memory CD4+ T cells from blood. The chain has TRBV19 and TRBJ2-3; D possibly matches TRBD1 or TRBD2 (6 bases each). The chain's CDR3 is CASEQGGTDTQYF. CDR3 nucleotides: TGTGCGTCGGAACAGGGAGGTACAGATACGCAGTATTTT.